A selection of T cell receptor beta chains follows, all from one sample in a study of cytomegalovirus exposure and HLA in healthy donors. Clones were read by immunoSEQ multiplex PCR, and TCRdb kept only the in-frame ones, dropping some. The sample consists of about 160,000 clones, approximately 85% of them appearing once. The sample was PBMCs. These receptors all stem from a man in his fifties or sixties in good health and CMV-seropositive. Each CDR3 is given with its conserved first and last residue. Fields, in order: D gene, J gene, clone size, V gene, CDR3 protein, CDR3 DNA. A D gene is named only where the DNA matches it firmly. The listing skips clone size in some rows; elsewhere it reads once, few, many or a size class.

>-|TRBJ2-3|-|TRBV7-2
CASSSQPGEADTQYF
TGTGCCAGCAGTTCACAGCCGGGAGAGGCAGATACGCAGTATTTT
>TRBD2|TRBJ2-1|-|TRBV7-3
CASSTKRGSSYNEQFF
TGTGCCAGCAGCACAAAGCGGGGAAGCTCCTACAATGAGCAGTTCTTC
>TRBD1|TRBJ1-6|-|TRBV7-2
CASSLDRGVNSPLHF
TGTGCCAGCAGCTTAGACAGGGGTGTGAATTCACCCCTCCACTTT
>-|TRBJ1-4|-|TRBV7-2
CASSLAGRANEKLFF
TGTGCCAGCAGCTTAGCGGGGAGAGCTAATGAAAAACTGTTTTTT
>TRBD2|TRBJ2-7|-|TRBV11-2
CASSLIGTSGSNYEQYF
TGTGCCAGCAGCTTAATTGGGACTAGCGGGAGTAATTACGAGCAGTACTTC
>-|TRBJ2-7|-|TRBV28
CASSLGGFHEQYF
TGTGCCAGCAGTTTAGGAGGTTTCCACGAGCAGTACTTC
>-|TRBJ1-1|-|TRBV29-1
CSVERSGTEAFF
TGCAGCGTTGAAAGGTCAGGCACTGAAGCTTTCTTT
>-|TRBJ1-3|-|TRBV2
CASSGLSPGNTIYF
TGTGCCAGCAGTGGATTAAGCCCTGGAAACACCATATATTTT
>-|TRBJ2-7|-|TRBV7-2
CASSLRQGYEQYF
TGTGCCAGCAGCTTAAGGCAGGGATACGAGCAGTACTTC
>TRBD1|TRBJ1-2|-|TRBV4-2
CASSQSPGQGRYTF
TGTGCCAGCAGCCAATCCCCGGGACAGGGTCGCTACACCTTC
>-|TRBJ1-3|once|TRBV5-3
CARSPAAGKQESGNTIYF
TGTGCCAGAAGCCCGGCGGCAGGCAAACAGGAGTCTGGAAACACCATATATTTT
>TRBD2|TRBJ2-7|-|TRBV4-2
CASSQGGGFMPYEQYF
TGTGCCAGCAGCCAAGGGGGAGGGTTCATGCCCTACGAGCAGTACTTC
>-|TRBJ2-1|-|TRBV27
CASSFLIRTGSRGNEQFF
TGTGCCAGCAGTTTTTTGATCCGAACAGGGAGCCGTGGCAATGAGCAGTTCTTC
>-|TRBJ1-2|once|TRBV6-5
CASSFTDYGYTF
TGTGCCAGCAGTTTTACAGACTATGGCTACACCTTC
>-|TRBJ2-5|-|TRBV10-3
CAISGLDGETQYF
TGTGCCATCAGTGGACTAGATGGAGAGACCCAGTACTTC
>TRBD1|TRBJ2-7|once|TRBV19
CASSIGTGSYEQYF
TGTGCCAGTAGTATCGGGACAGGATCCTACGAGCAGTACTTC
>-|TRBJ2-7|-|TRBV6-5
CASSYSTGGPGDEQYF
TGTGCCAGCAGTTACTCGACCGGGGGACCAGGTGACGAGCAGTACTTC
>TRBD1|TRBJ2-4|-|TRBV27
CASSFWTGAKNIQYF
TGTGCCAGCAGTTTCTGGACAGGGGCCAAAAACATTCAGTACTTC
>-|TRBJ1-1|-|TRBV18
CASSPVQGLDTEAFF
TGTGCCAGCTCACCAGTACAGGGTTTAGACACTGAAGCTTTCTTT
>-|TRBJ2-1|-|TRBV13
CASSPQRFNEQFF
TGTGCCAGCAGCCCCCAGCGGTTCAATGAGCAGTTCTTC
>-|TRBJ1-1|-|TRBV6-5
CASTYSGTRGGTEAFF
TGTGCCAGCACCTACTCCGGGACAAGGGGTGGAACTGAAGCTTTCTTT
>TRBD1|TRBJ1-5|-|TRBV19
CASSIGGTGRHQPQHF
TGTGCCAGTAGTATAGGGGGGACAGGTCGACATCAGCCCCAGCATTTT
>TRBD1|TRBJ1-1|-|TRBV5-6
CASSFGTANTEAFF
TGTGCCAGCAGCTTTGGGACAGCGAACACTGAAGCTTTCTTT